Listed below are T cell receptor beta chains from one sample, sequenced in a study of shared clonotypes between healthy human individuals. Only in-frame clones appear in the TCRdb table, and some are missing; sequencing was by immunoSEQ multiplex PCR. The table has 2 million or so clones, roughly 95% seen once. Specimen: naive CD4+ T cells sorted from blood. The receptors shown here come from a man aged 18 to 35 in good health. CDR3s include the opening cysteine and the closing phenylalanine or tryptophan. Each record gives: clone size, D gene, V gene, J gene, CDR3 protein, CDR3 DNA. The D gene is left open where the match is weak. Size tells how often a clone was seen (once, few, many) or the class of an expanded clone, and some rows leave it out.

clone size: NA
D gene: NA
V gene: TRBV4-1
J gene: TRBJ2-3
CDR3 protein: CASSQGGGSFSTDTQYF
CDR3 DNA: TGCGCCAGCAGTCAGGGGGGGGGTTCCTTTAGCACAGATACGCAGTATTTT

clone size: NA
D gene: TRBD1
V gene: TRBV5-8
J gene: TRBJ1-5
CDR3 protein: CASSKQGAGDNQPQHF
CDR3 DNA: TGTGCCAGCAGCAAGCAGGGGGCGGGGGACAATCAGCCCCAGCATTTT

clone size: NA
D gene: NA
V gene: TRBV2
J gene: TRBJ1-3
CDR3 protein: CASSEEGVGNTIYF
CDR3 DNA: TGTGCCAGCAGTGAAGAGGGGGTTGGAAACACCATATATTTT

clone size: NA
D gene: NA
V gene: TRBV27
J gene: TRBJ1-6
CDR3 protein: CASSLYMGLGSSYNSPLHF
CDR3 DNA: TGTGCCAGCAGTTTATATATGGGGCTGGGTAGCTCCTATAATTCACCCCTCCACTTT

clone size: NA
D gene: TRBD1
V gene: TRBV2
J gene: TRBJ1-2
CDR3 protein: CASSPTGLNYGYTF
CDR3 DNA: TGTGCCAGCAGTCCGACAGGGCTTAACTATGGCTACACCTTC

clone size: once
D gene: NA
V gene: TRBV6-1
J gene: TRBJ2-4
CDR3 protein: CASRTASQNIQYF
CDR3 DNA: TGTGCCAGCAGGACGGCAAGCCAAAACATTCAGTACTTC

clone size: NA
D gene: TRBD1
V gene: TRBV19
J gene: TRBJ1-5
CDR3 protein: CASSTTGQPDQPQHF
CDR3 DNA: TGTGCCAGTAGTACCACGGGACAGCCTGATCAGCCCCAGCATTTT

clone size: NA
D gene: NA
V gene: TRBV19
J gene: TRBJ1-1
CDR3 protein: CASSIDPVFTEAFF
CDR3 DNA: TGTGCCAGTAGTATAGACCCGGTTTTCACTGAAGCTTTCTTT

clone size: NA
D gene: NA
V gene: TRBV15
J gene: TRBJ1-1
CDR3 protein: CATSRGRGATMNTEAFF
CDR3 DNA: TGTGCCACCAGCAGAGGGAGGGGGGCAACCATGAACACTGAAGCTTTCTTT

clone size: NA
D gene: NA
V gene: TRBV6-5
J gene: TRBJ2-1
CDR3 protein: CASSAPAAPNEQFF
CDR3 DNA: TGTGCCAGCAGTGCCCCGGCGGCGCCCAATGAGCAGTTCTTC

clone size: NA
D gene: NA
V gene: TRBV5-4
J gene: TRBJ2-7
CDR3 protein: CASSRLGNEQYF
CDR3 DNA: TGTGCCAGCAGCCGTCTAGGTAACGAGCAGTACTTC

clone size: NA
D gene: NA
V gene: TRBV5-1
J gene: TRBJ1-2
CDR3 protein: CASSLVTGPTDGYTF
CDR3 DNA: TGCGCCAGCAGCTTGGTTACAGGGCCAACGGATGGCTACACCTTC

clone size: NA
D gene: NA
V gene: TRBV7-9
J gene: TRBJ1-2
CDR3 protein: CASSPSGPSGYTF
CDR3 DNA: TGTGCCAGCAGCCCATCCGGGCCTTCTGGCTACACCTTC

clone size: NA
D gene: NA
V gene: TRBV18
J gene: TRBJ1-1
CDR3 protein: CASSPLGQGTEAFF
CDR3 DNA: TGTGCCAGCTCACCACTTGGCCAGGGCACTGAAGCTTTCTTT

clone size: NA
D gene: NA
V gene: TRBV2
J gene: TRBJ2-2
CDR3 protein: CASSRDSNTGELFF
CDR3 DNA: TGTGCCAGCAGTAGGGATTCGAACACCGGGGAGCTGTTTTTT

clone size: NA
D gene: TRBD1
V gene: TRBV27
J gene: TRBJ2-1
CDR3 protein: CASSPQGVSSYNEQFF
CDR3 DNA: TGTGCCAGCAGCCCACAGGGGGTGAGCTCCTACAATGAGCAGTTCTTC

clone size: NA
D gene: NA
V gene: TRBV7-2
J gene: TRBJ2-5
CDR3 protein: CASSQRGSPETQYF
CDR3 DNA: TGTGCCAGCAGCCAGAGGGGTTCGCCGGAGACCCAGTACTTC